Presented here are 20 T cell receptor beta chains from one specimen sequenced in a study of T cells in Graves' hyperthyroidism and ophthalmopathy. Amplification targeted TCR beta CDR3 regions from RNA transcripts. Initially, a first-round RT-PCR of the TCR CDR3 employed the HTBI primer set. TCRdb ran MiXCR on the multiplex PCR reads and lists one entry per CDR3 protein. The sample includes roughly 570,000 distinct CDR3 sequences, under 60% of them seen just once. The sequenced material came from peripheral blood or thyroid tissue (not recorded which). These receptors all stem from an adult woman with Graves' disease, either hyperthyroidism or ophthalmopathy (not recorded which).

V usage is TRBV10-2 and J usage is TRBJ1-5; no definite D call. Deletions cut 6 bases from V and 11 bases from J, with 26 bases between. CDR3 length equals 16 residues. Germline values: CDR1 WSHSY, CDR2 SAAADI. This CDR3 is CASSKAGSPFAETQHF. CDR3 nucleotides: TGCGCCAGCAGCAAAGCCGGGAGCCCGTTTGCGGAGACCCAGCATTTT.

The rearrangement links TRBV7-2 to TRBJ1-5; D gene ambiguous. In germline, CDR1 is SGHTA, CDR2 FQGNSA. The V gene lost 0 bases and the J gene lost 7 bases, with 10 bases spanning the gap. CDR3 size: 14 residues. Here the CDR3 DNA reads TGTGCCAGCAGCTTAGCGGAGCGCCAGCAGCCCCAGCATTTT. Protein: CASSLAERQQPQHF.

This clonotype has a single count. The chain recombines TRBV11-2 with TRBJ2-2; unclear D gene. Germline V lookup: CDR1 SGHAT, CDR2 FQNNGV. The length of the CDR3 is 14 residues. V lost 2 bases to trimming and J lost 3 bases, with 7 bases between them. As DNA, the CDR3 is TGTGCCAGCAGCTTACGGCAGTACACCGGGGAGCTGTTTTTT. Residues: CASSLRQYTGELFF.

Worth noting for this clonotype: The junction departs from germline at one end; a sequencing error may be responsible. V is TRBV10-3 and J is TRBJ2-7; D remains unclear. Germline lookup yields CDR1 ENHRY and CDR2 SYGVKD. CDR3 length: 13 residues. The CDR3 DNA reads TGTGCCAGCAGTGAATTCGTGGCAGACGAGCAGTACTTC. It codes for CASSEFVADEQYF.

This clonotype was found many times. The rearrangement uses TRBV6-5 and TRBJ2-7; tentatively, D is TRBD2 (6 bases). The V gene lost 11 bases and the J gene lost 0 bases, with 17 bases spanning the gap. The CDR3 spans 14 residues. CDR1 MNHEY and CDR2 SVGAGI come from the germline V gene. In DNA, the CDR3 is TGTGCCTGCCAGGAGGGAGCACTCTCCTACGAGCAGTACTTC. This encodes CACQEGALSYEQYF.

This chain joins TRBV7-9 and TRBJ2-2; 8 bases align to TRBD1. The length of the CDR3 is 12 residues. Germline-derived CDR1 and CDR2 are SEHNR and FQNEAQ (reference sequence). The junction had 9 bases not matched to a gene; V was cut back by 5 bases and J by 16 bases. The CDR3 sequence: CASSKISGGAFF. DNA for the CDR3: TGTGCCAGCAGCAAGATCTCAGGGGGCGCGTTTTTT.

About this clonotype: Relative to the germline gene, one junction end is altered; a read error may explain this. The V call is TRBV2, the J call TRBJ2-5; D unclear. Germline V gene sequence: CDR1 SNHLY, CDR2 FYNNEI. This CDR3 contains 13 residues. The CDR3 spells CAISVGPEETQYF. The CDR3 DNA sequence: TGTGCCATCAGTGTGGGCCCTGAGGAGACCCAGTACTTC.

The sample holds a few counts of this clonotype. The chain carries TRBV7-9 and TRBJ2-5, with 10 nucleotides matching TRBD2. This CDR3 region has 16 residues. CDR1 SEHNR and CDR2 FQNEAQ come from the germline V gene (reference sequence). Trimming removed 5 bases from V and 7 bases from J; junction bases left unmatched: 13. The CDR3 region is CASSLGPASGSGTQYF. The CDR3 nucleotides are TGTGCCAGCAGCCTAGGTCCGGCTAGCGGGAGTGGGACCCAGTACTTC.

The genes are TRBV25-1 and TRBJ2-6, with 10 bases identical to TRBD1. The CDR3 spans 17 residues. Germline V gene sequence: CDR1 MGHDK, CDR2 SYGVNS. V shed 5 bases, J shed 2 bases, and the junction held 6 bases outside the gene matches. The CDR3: CASSTMDRGTGANVLTF. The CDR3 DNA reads TGTGCCAGCAGTACCATGGACAGGGGGACTGGGGCCAACGTCCTGACTTTC.

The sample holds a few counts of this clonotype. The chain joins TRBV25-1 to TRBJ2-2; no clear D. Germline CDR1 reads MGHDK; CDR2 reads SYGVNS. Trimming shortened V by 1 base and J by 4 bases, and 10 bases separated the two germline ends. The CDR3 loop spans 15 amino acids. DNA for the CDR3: TGTGCCAGCAGTGAATCGGCTGTGAGCACCGGGGAGCTGTTTTTT. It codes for CASSESAVSTGELFF.

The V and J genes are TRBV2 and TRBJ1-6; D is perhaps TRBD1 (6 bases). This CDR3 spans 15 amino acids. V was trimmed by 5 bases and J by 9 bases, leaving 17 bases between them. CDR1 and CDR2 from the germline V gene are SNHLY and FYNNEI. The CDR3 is CASSNRVRLGSPLHF. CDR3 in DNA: TGTGCCAGCAGTAACAGGGTGAGGCTTGGTTCACCCCTCCACTTT.

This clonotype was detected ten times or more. The CDR3 DNA sequence: TGCAGTGCTAGCCCCCCCGGGACTGGGGAGCTGTTTTTT. It encodes CSASPPGTGELFF. The chain has TRBV20-1 and TRBJ2-2, with a possible D match to TRBD2 (6 bases). The CDR3 runs to 13 residues. Trimming removed 3 bases from V and 8 bases from J, with 13 bases in between. Germline lookup yields CDR1 DFQATT and CDR2 SNEGSKA (reference sequence).

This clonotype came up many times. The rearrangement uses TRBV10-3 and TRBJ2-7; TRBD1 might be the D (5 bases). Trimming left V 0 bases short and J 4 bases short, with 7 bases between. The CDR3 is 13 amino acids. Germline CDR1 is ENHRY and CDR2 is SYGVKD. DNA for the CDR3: TGTGCCATCAGTGAGTCCAAGGGGTACGAGCAGTACTTC. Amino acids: CAISESKGYEQYF.

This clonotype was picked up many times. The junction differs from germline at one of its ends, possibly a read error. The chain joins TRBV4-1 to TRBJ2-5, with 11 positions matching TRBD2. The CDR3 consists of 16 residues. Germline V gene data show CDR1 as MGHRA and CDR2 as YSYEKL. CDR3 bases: TGTGCCAGCAGCCAAGGTAGCGGGAGGGCCGGGGAGACCCAGTACTTC. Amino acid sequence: CASSQGSGRAGETQYF.

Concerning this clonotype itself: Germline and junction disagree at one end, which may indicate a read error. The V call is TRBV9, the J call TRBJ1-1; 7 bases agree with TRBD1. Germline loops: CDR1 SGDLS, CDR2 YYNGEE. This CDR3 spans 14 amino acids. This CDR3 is CASSTGTVNIEAFF. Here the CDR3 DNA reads TGTGCCAGCAGCACTGGGACAGTTAACATTGAAGCTTTCTTT.

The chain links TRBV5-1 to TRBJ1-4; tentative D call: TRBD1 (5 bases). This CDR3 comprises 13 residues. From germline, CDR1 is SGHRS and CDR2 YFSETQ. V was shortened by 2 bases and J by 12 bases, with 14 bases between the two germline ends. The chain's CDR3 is CASSFSLGTELFF. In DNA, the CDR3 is TGCGCCAGCAGCTTCAGCCTAGGGACGGAACTGTTTTTT.

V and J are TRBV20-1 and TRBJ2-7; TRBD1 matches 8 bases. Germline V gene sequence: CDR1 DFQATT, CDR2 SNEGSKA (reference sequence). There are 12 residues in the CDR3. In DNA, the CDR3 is TGCAGCGCCTCGACAGGGGCTTACGAGCAGTACTTC. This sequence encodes CSASTGAYEQYF.

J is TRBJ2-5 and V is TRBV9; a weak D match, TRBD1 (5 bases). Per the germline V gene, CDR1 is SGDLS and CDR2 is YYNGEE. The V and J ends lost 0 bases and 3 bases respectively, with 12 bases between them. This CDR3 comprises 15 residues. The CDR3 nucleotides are TGTGCCAGCAGCGTAGAGGGGATGGACAAAGAGACCCAGTACTTC. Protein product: CASSVEGMDKETQYF.

CDR3 bases: TGTGCCAGCAGTCTAGACAGGTCAAGCTCCTACGAGCAGTACTTC. Encoded protein: CASSLDRSSSYEQYF. The chain combines TRBV7-9 with TRBJ2-7; a possible D gene is TRBD1 (6 bases). Germline V gene data show CDR1 as SEHNR and CDR2 as FQNEAQ (reference sequence). Trimming removed 6 bases from V and 0 bases from J, with 15 bases in between. The CDR3 is 15 amino acids.

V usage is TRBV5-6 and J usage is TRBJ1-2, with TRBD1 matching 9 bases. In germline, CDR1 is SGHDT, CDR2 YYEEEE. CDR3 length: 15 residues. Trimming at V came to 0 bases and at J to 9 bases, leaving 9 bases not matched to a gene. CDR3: CASSLVAGQGSSYTF. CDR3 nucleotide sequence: TGTGCCAGCAGCTTGGTTGCGGGACAGGGATCGAGCTACACCTTC.